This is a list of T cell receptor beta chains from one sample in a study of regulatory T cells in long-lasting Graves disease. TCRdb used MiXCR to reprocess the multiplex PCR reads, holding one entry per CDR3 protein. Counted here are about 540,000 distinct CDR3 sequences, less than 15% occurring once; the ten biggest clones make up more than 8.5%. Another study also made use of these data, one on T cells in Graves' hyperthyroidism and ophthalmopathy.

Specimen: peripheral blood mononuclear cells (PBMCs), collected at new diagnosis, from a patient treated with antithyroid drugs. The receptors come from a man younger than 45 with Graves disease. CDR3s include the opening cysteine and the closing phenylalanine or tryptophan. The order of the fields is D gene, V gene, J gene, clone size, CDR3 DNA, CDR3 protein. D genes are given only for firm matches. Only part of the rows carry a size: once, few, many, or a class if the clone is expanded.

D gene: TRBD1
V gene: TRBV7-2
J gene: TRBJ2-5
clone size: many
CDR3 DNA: TGTGCCAGCAGCTCTGGGACAGGGTGGGGAGAGACCCAGTACTTC
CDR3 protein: CASSSGTGWGETQYF

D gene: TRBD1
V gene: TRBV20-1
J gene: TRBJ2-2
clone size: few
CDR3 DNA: TGCAGTGCGCGGACAGGGGTATCTTCCGGGGAGCTGTTTTTT
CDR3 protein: CSARTGVSSGELFF

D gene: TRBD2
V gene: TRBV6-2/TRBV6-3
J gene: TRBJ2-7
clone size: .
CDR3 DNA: TGTGCCAGCAGACGGAGCGGGAAGAAAAGCTCCTACGAGCAGTACTTC
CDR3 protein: CASRRSGKKSSYEQYF

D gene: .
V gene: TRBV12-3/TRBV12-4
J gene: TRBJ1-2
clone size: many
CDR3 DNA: TGTGCCAGCAGGACACCGCGAAAGGGCTACACCTTC
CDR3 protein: CASRTPRKGYTF

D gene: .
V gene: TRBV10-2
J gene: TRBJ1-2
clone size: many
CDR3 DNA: TGCGCCAGCACCTATTACAGGGATCGGGGCTACACCTTC
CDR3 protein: CASTYYRDRGYTF

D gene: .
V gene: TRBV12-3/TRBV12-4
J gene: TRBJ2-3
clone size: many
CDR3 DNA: TGTGCCAGCAGTTTGGGGGGGACAGACACAGATACGCAGTATTTT
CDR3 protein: CASSLGGTDTDTQYF

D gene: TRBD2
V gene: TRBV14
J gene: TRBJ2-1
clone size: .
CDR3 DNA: TGTGCCAGCAGCCAAGATTGGGTAGCGGGAGGGTTTCACAATGAGCAGTTCTTC
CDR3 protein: CASSQDWVAGGFHNEQFF

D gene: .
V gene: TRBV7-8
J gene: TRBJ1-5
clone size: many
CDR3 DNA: TGTGCCAGCAGCCCTAATAGGGTAGGGAATCAGCCCCAGCATTTT
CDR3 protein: CASSPNRVGNQPQHF

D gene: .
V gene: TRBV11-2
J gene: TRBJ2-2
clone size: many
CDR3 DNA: TGTGCCAGCAGCTTAGAGGGACTCCTGAACACCGGGGAGCTGTTTTTT
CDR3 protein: CASSLEGLLNTGELFF

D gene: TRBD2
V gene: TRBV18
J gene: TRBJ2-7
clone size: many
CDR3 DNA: TGTGCCAGCTCACGCTGGACTAGCGGAGGCTACGAGCAGTACTTC
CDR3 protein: CASSRWTSGGYEQYF

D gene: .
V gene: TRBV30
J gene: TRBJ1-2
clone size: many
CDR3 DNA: TGTGCCTGGACCGGACAGACAAACTATGGCTACACCTTC
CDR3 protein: CAWTGQTNYGYTF

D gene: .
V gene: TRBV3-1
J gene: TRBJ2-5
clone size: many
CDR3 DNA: TGTGCCAGCAGGGGCTCGGGAGTGGAGACCCAGTACTTC
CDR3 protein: CASRGSGVETQYF

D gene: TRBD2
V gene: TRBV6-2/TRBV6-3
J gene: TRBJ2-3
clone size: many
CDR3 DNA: TGTGCCAGCAGTTACGAGGGCGGGAGTGCAGATACGCAGTATTTT
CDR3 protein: CASSYEGGSADTQYF

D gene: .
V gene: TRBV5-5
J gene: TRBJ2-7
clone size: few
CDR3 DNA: TGTGCCAGCAGCAAGGGGGGAAGACAGGGACACTACGAGCAGTACTTC
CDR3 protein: CASSKGGRQGHYEQYF

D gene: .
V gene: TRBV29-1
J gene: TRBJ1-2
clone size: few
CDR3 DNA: TGCAGCGTTGGGGCGGGGGGGTCATCGGCCTATAACTATGGCTACACCTTC
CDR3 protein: CSVGAGGSSAYNYGYTF

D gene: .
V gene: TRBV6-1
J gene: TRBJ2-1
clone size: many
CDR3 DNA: TGTGCCAGCAGAAAGGAGGACAGAACCTACAATGAGCAGTTCTTC
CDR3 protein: CASRKEDRTYNEQFF

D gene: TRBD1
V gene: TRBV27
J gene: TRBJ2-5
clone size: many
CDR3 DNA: TGTGCCAGCAGTTTATCCCCGTACAGGGGGCCGTCAGAGACCCAGTACTTC
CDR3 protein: CASSLSPYRGPSETQYF

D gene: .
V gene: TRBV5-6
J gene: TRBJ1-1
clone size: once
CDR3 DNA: TGTGCCAGCAAGGTTATGAACACTGAAGCTTTCTTT
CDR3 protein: CASKVMNTEAFF

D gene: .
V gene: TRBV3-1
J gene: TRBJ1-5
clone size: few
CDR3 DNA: TGTGCCAGCAGCCAGGGAGATAGCCAGCCCCAGCATTTT
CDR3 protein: CASSQGDSQPQHF

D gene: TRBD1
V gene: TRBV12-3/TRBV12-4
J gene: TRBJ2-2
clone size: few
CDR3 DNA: TGTGCCAGCAACGGACAGGGGAAGGACACCGGGGAGCTGTTTTTT
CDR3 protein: CASNGQGKDTGELFF

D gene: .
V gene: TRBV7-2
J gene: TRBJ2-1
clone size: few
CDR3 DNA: TGTGCCAGCAGCTTCAAAGGATCCTACAATGAGCAGTTCTTC
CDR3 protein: CASSFKGSYNEQFF

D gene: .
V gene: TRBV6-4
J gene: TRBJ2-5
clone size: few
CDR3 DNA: TGTGCCAGCAGTGACTCGGCAGGGCTGACCCAGTACTTC
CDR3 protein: CASSDSAGLTQYF

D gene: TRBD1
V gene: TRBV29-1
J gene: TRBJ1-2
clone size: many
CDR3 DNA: TGCAGCGCGTCCTTACCCCTGGACAGGGTGAACTATGGCTACACCTTC
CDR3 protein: CSASLPLDRVNYGYTF

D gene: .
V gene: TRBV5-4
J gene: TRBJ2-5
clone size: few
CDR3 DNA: TGTGCTAGTAGTACTAGCTCTAAAGAGACCCAGTACTTC
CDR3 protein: CASSTSSKETQYF

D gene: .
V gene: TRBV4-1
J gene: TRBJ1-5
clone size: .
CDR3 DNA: TGCGCCAGCAGCCAAGTTCGTACAGGGTTTTTTCTCCAGCCCCAGCATTTT
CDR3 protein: CASSQVRTGFFLQPQHF

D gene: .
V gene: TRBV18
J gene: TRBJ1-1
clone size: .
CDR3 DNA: TGTTCCAGCTCACCAATTGTGAGACTCACGAACACTGAAGCTTTCTTT
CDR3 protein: CSSSPIVRLTNTEAFF

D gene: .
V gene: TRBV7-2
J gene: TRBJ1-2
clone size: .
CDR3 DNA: TGTGCCAGCAGCTCCGGCAGGCCCCGAACCTTC
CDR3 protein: CASSSGRPRTF

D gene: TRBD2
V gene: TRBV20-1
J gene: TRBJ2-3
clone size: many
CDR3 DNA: TGCAGTGCTAGAGGGCAACTAGCGGGAGGGCCACCAAGTACAGATACGCAGTATTTT
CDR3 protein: CSARGQLAGGPPSTDTQYF

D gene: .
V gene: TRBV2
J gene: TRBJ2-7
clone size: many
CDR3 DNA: TGTGCCAGCAGTGGAATTCAATCCACAGGGTTCCTAGACGAGCAGTACTTC
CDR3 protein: CASSGIQSTGFLDEQYF

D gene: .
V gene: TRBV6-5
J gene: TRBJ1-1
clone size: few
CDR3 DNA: TGTGCCAGCAGTTACTATTTGGGGCGGACTGAAGCTTTCTTT
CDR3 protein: CASSYYLGRTEAFF

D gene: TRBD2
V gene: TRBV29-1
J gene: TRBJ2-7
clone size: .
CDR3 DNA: TGCAGCGTTTACAGAGGCATGATGGGAGGCGGGGGCGAGCAGTACTTC
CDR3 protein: CSVYRGMMGGGGEQYF

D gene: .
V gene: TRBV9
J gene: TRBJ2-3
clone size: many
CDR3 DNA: TGTGCCAGCAGCGTTACCACAGATACGCAGTATTTT
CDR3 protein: CASSVTTDTQYF

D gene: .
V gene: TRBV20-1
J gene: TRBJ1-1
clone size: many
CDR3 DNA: TGCAGTGCCTGGTTGGGGGACACTGAAGCTTTCTTT
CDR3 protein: CSAWLGDTEAFF

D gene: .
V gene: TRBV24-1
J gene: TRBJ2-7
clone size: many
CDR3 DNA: TGTGCCACCAGTGACCCCGGGGCAAGGGACGAGCAGTACTTC
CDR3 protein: CATSDPGARDEQYF

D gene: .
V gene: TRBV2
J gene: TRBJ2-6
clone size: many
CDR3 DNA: TGTGCCAGCATCCGAGGGATCAGCTCTGGGGCCAACGTCCTGACTTTC
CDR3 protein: CASIRGISSGANVLTF

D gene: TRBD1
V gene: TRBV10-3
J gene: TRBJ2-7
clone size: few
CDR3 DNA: TGTGCCATCAGTGAAAGGTCTAGTGACAGGGCGTACGAGCAGTACTTC
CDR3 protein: CAISERSSDRAYEQYF

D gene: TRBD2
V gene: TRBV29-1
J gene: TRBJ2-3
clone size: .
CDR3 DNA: TGCAGCGTTGAAAGGCTAGCGGGAGGAGATACGCAGTATTTT
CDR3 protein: CSVERLAGGDTQYF

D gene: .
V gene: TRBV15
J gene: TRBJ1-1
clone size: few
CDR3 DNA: TGTGCCACCAGCAGAACAGGGAAGAACACTGAAGCTTTCTTT
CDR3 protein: CATSRTGKNTEAFF

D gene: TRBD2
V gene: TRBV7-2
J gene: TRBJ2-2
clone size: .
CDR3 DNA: TGTGCCAGCAGCTCCCAGCGGGAGGGCCGGGGCACCGGGGAGCTGTTTTTT
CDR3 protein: CASSSQREGRGTGELFF